There are a few counts of the clone carrying this TCR beta chain. Its antigen is unidentified. This entry belongs to a study of human T cells and chemical hapten exposure. The overall study: Across its roughly 23 weeks, the study gave patients weekly diphenylcyclopropenone doses to the scalp. Variability of per-sample TCR yields stemmed mainly from small differences in pooled library volume. General study points: Expanded TCR counts at PT1 went up together with patch test score, a positive correlation.

Time point given: pre-sensitization, week 0. Indicated treatment: therapeutic diphenylcyclopropenone sensitization with weekly scalp DPC. TCRdb processed the RACE reads anew with MiXCR; each CDR3 protein has one entry. Counted here are about 120,000 distinct CDR3 sequences, approximately 13% occurring once; the ten biggest clones make up approximately 2.6%. After removal of 1 base from V and 2 bases from J, the junction contained 3 bases not matched to a gene. The germline CDR1 and CDR2 sequences are SGHVS and FNYEAQ. The CDR3 length is 15 residues. The specimen comprised whole blood, sampled in connection with sensitization to the hapten diphenylcyclopropenone (DPC). This sequence joins TRBV7-6 and TRBJ1-1; 8 bases are a match to TRBD1. This TCR was recovered from a woman younger than 35 with alopecia areata. Some clones in this sample may be carry-over from other donors' samples. This CDR3 reads CASSLVSGGNTEAFF. CDR3 bases: TGTGCCAGCAGCTTAGTTTCAGGGGGCAACACTGAAGCTTTCTTT.